This T cell receptor beta chain was sequenced in a study of PD-1 blockade in classical Hodgkin lymphoma. Study-level findings and limits: Reported baseline diversity: healthy donors highest, relapsed/refractory patients lowest.

This clone was recorded a few times. Its antigen is as yet unknown. Measured with immunoSEQ multiplex PCR; TCRdb has only the in-frame clones, and not every one. The data hold 4,000 or so clones, with about 62% observed a single time. Germline CDR1 and CDR2: SGHRS and YFSETQ. The V end lost 0 bases, the J end lost 4 bases, and 7 bases lay between the germline ends. The CDR3 contains 13 residues. Time point specified: cycle 4 day 1 (C4D1), after more than five weeks of nivolumab. In every patient, relapse followed autologous stem cell transplantation, while exposure to brentuximab vedotin differed. The authors enriched CD8+ T cells from thawed PBMCs via magnetic negative selection. Complete response, partial response or progressive disease constituted the best response categories observed.

The chain couples TRBV5-1 to TRBJ1-1; tentative D call: TRBD1 (5 bases). The receptor was isolated from a human donor with classical Hodgkin lymphoma. Here the sequenced sample was CD8+ T cells from blood, taken before the fourth cycle of nivolumab. The CDR3 sequence: CASSLEGTTEAFF. The CDR3 DNA reads as TGCGCCAGCAGCTTGGAAGGGACCACTGAAGCTTTCTTT.